This T cell receptor (beta chain) was captured by sequencing in a study of metastatic and nonmetastatic thyroid tumors. Study at large: A comparison of repertoires was made across blood and tumor or nodule tissue from malignant and benign thyroid patients. Findings and limits, study-wide: Across blood and tumor, TCR beta diversity in malignant thyroid tumors was reportedly significantly higher than in benign nodules.

This CDR3 spans 13 amino acids. Trimming removed 8 bases from V and 2 bases from J, with 13 bases in between. Germline CDR1 reads SGDLS; CDR2 reads YYNGEE. This clone was recorded at least ten times. Its antigen is as yet unknown. Using MiXCR, TCRdb reanalyzed the PCR reads. Of tens of thousands of clones in the sample, roughly 14% are singletons; the top ten hold roughly 14%. Thyroid surgery had not been preceded by any treatment in any patient. The sample was blood. V gene TRBV9 combines with J gene TRBJ1-2, with D maybe TRBD1 (6 bases). The clonotype originates from a male donor with papillary thyroid cancer or a benign thyroid nodule (not recorded which). Some clones in this sample may be carry-over from other donors' samples. The CDR3 nucleotides are TGTGCCAGTTCGGCAGGGGAAAACTATGGCTACACCTTC. Translation: CASSAGENYGYTF.